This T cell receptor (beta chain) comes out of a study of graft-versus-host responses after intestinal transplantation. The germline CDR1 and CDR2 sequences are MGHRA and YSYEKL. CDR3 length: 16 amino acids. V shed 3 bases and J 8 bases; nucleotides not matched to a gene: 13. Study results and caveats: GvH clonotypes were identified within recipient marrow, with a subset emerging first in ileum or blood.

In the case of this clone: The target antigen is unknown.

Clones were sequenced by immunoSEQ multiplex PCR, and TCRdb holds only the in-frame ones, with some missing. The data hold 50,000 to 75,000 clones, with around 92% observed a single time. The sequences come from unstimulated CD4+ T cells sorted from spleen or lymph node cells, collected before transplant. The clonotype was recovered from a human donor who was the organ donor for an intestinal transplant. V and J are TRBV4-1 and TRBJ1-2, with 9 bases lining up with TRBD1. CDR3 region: CASSHVRDRAKVGYTF. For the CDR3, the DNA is TGCGCCAGCAGCCACGTAAGGGACAGGGCGAAAGTCGGCTACACCTTC.